The 23 T cell receptor beta chains given below trace back to one sample, sequenced in a study of cytomegalovirus exposure and HLA in healthy donors (dated by TCRdb to between 2016 and 2019). Libraries came from the immunoSEQ multiplex PCR assay. The multiplex PCR relied on a mix of 60 forward primers for TCR Vbeta segments and 13 reverse primers for TCR Jbeta segments. TCRdb limited this immuneACCESS table to in-frame rearrangements with V and J called. A share of clones is missing; checked studies link under half to unresolved V genes, and the rest is unexplained. In all, the sample holds roughly 130,000 clones, and 79% of those were seen once. Roughly 2% of the sample belongs to the ten largest clones. The sequenced material came from PBMCs. The receptor source for this set is a man younger than 35 in good health and CMV-seronegative.

This clone was counted between two and nine times. The rearrangement uses TRBV10-3 and TRBJ1-3; possible D gene TRBD1, 5 bases. The germline V gene encodes CDR1 ENHRY and CDR2 SYGVKD. The CDR3 has 13 residues. Trimming took off 4 bases at V and 1 base at J, with 5 bases between the two ends. CDR3 nucleotide sequence: TGTGCCATCAGTGCAGGGTCTGGAAACACCATATATTTT. As protein: CAISAGSGNTIYF.

The genes are TRBV4-2 and TRBJ2-7; 11 nucleotides agree with TRBD1. This CDR3 has 16 residues. Germline V gives CDR1 LGHNA, CDR2 YNFKEQ. J was trimmed by 6 bases and V by 4 bases; bases with no gene match: 11. The CDR3 region has the DNA TGTGCCAGCAGCCCCCCGGGTGGACAGGGGGCAGGCGAGCAGTACTTC. This gives the protein CASSPPGGQGAGEQYF.

CDR3 sequence: CASSHATGGLTRGYTF. The CDR3, as DNA: TGTGCCAGCAGCCACGCGACAGGGGGCCTAACTAGAGGCTACACCTTC. The chain employs TRBV14 and TRBJ1-2; 10 positions match TRBD1. The CDR3 spans 16 residues. Germline CDR1 and CDR2: SGHDN and FVKESK. The J segment lost 8 bases and the V segment lost 3 bases, leaving 12 bases of the junction unmatched.

In DNA form, the CDR3 reads TGCGCCAGCAGCCAAGATCAGGGGGACGAGCAGTTCTTC. Translation: CASSQDQGDEQFF. The chain joins TRBV4-1 to TRBJ2-1, with 7 nucleotides matching TRBD1. The CDR3 length is 13 residues. Germline V gene sequence: CDR1 MGHRA, CDR2 YSYEKL. With 0 bases clipped from V and 10 bases from J, the junction kept 3 bases outside the gene matches.

The chain links TRBV25-1 to TRBJ2-7, with D possibly TRBD1 on 6 matching bases. Between the trimmed V and J ends, which lost 5 bases and 2 bases, there was a span of 10 bases. The CDR3 has 13 residues. Germline CDR1 is MGHDK and CDR2 is SYGVNS. DNA for the CDR3: TGTGCCAGCAGTAGGTGGGACACCTACGAGCAGTACGTC. It specifies CASSRWDTYEQYV.

This chain uses TRBV19 with TRBJ1-2; D is unclear. Germline-derived CDR1 and CDR2 are LNHDA and SQIVND (reference sequence). The V and J ends lost 7 bases and 3 bases respectively, with 15 bases between them. The CDR3 contains 14 residues. The CDR3: CASTIRGRDYGYTF. In nucleotides, the CDR3 is TGTGCCAGTACTATCCGGGGTCGGGACTATGGCTACACCTTC. Supplemented by reference TRBV19 and TRBJ1-2, the full variable domain reads DGGITQSPKYLFRKEGQNVTLSCEQNLNHDAMYWYRQDPGQGLRLIYYSQIVNDFQKGDIAEGYSVSREKKESFPLTVTSAQKNPTAFYLCASTIRGRDYGYTFGSGTRLTVV.

V gene TRBV15 combines with J gene TRBJ2-2; 14 positions match TRBD2. Per germline, CDR1 LNHNV and CDR2 YYDKDF (reference sequence). J lost 6 bases, V lost 2 bases, and 8 bases had no gene match. This CDR3 comprises 18 residues. The CDR3 DNA sequence: TGTGCCACCAGCAGAAAGGGACTAGCGGGAGTTTGGGCCGGGGAGCTGTTTTTT. This codes for CATSRKGLAGVWAGELFF.

A remark on this clone: The same CDR3 also results from other DNA sequences found in this sample. V usage is TRBV12-5 and J usage is TRBJ2-3; 10 positions match TRBD2. The CDR3 is 21 amino acids. From germline, CDR1 is LGHNT and CDR2 FRNRAP. J lost 2 bases, V lost 2 bases, and 19 bases had no gene match. This chain's CDR3 is CASGLSSGSRGLRYSTDTQYF. The CDR3 DNA reads as TGTGCTAGTGGTTTGTCTAGCGGGAGTAGGGGGCTACGTTACTCCACAGATACGCAGTATTTT. Using reference TRBV12-5 and TRBJ2-3 for the parts outside the CDR3, the full variable domain is DARVTQTPRHKVTEMGQEVTMRCQPILGHNTVFWYRQTMMQGLELLAYFRNRAPLDDSGMPKDRFSAEMPDATLATLKIQPSEPRDSAVYFCASGLSSGSRGLRYSTDTQYFGPGTRLTVL.

This sequence joins TRBV28 and TRBJ1-3; D gene ambiguous. This CDR3 region has 13 residues. Germline assignment: CDR1 MDHEN and CDR2 SYDVKM. Trimming took 6 bases from V and 0 from J, leaving 6 bases between them. The CDR3 protein is CASRYSSGNTIYF. CDR3 coding DNA: TGTGCCAGCAGATACAGCTCTGGAAACACCATATATTTT.

The V and J genes are TRBV5-4 and TRBJ2-3; 10 bases agree with TRBD2. V was clipped by 1 base and J by 4 bases; unmatched bases: 6. Germline V gene data show CDR1 as SGHNT and CDR2 as YYREEE (reference sequence). This CDR3 is built from 16 residues. The CDR3 nucleotides read TGTGCCAGCAGCTTGCCAAGCGGGAGGGCCCCAGATACGCAGTATTTT. The encoded protein is CASSLPSGRAPDTQYF.

The chain has TRBV6-4 and TRBJ2-3; 8 bases map to TRBD1. Trimming took 6 bases from V and 6 from J; bases not matched to a gene: 8. The CDR3 loop spans 14 amino acids. The germline V gene has CDR1 MRHNA and CDR2 SNTAGT. CDR3 DNA sequence: TGTGCCAGCAGGACCCAGGGGGCCTCGGATACGCAGTATTTT. Translation gives CASRTQGASDTQYF.

This chain uses TRBV7-2 with TRBJ2-3; no clear D gene. Germline assignment: CDR1 SGHTA and CDR2 FQGNSA. The CDR3 runs to 15 residues. Trimming shortened V by 5 bases and J by 2 bases, and 14 bases separated the two germline ends. In DNA form, the CDR3 reads TGTGCCAGCAGCCTTACCTTACACCTCACAGATACGCAGTATTTT. Encoded protein: CASSLTLHLTDTQYF.

The V and J genes are TRBV7-2 and TRBJ2-1; TRBD2 might be the D (6 bases). The CDR3 covers 14 residues. Trimming left V 0 bases short and J 8 bases short, with 11 bases between. Germline CDR1 reads SGHTA; CDR2 reads FQGNSA. CDR3 bases: TGTGCCAGCAGCTTAGCGTCTGGAGGGGATGAGCAGTTCTTC. Residues: CASSLASGGDEQFF. The whole variable domain, remainder taken from reference TRBV7-2 and TRBJ2-1, is GAGVSQSPSNKVTEKGKDVELRCDPISGHTALYWYRQSLGQGLEFLIYFQGNSAPDKSGLPSDRFSAERTGGSVSTLTIQRTQQEDSAVYLCASSLASGGDEQFFGPGTRLTVL.

Only one count was recorded for this clone. This chain connects TRBV7-2 to TRBJ1-2, with D perhaps TRBD1 (5 bases). V lost 6 bases and J lost 0, with 8 bases in between. CDR1 and CDR2 from the germline V gene are SGHTA and FQGNSA. The CDR3 length is 13 residues. The CDR3 region has the DNA TGTGCCAGCAGACCAGGGTCTAACTATGGCTACACCTTC. As protein: CASRPGSNYGYTF.

This clone was seen once. The V and J genes are TRBV9 and TRBJ2-5, with D unresolved. Germline assignment: CDR1 SGDLS and CDR2 YYNGEE. This CDR3 region has 14 residues. Between the trimmed V and J ends, which lost 3 bases and 0 bases, there was a span of 9 bases. DNA for the CDR3: TGTGCCAGCAGCGAGTTCGAGTACCAAGAGACCCAGTACTTC. Translation gives CASSEFEYQETQYF.

The chain uses TRBV28 and TRBJ1-6; 9 bases fit TRBD1. Per the germline V gene, CDR1 is MDHEN and CDR2 is SYDVKM. V lost 6 bases to trimming and J lost 8 bases; unmatched junction nucleotides: 5. The CDR3 contains 14 residues. This CDR3 is CASSLRTGDSPLHF. CDR3 coding DNA: TGTGCCAGCAGCCTTCGGACAGGGGATTCACCCCTCCACTTT.

The J gene is TRBJ1-2, the V gene TRBV7-6, with 9 bases that match TRBD1. The CDR3 covers 13 residues. Germline V gene sequence: CDR1 SGHVS, CDR2 FNYEAQ. V lost 5 bases, J lost 8 bases, and 6 bases stayed unmatched. In nucleotides, the CDR3 is TGTGCCAGCAGCCCCGGGACAGGGTGGGGCTACACCTTC. Translation: CASSPGTGWGYTF.

In nucleotides, the CDR3 is TGTGCCAGCACCTCGGGACAGTACGAGCAGTACGTC. Translating it yields CASTSGQYEQYV. The chain joins TRBV5-6 to TRBJ2-7; 7 nucleotides line up with TRBD1. The CDR3 is 12 residues long. From germline, CDR1 is SGHDT and CDR2 YYEEEE. V lost 6 bases, J lost 4 bases, and 4 bases stayed unmatched.

The chain recombines TRBV10-3 with TRBJ2-7; a possible D gene is TRBD2 (6 bases). V was clipped by 8 bases and J by 0 bases, with 20 bases between them. In germline, CDR1 is ENHRY, CDR2 SYGVKD. CDR3 length: 16 residues. CDR3: CAIGGSAQRSSYEQYF. For the CDR3, the DNA is TGTGCCATCGGGGGGTCGGCTCAAAGAAGCTCCTACGAGCAGTACTTC.

In the case of this clone: One end of the junction does not line up with germline, which may come from a read error. V gene TRBV5-4 combines with J gene TRBJ2-7, with 14 bases identical to TRBD2. The CDR3 is 14 residues long. Looked up from germline, CDR1 is SGHNT and CDR2 is YYREEE (reference sequence). DNA for the CDR3: TGTGCCAGCAGCGAGGGACTAGCGGGAGCCCTAAAGGACTTC. Encoded protein: CASSEGLAGALKDF.

The chain uses TRBV7-2 and TRBJ2-2; the D is unclear. V lost 3 bases and J 3 bases, leaving 8 bases between the germline ends. The CDR3 length is 14 residues. Germline V gives CDR1 SGHTA, CDR2 FQGNSA. CDR3 protein: CASSLATYTGELFF. DNA for the CDR3: TGTGCCAGCAGCTTGGCCACGTACACCGGGGAGCTGTTTTTT.

The chain carries TRBV9 and TRBJ2-7, with 8 positions matching TRBD1. V dropped 4 bases and J dropped 3; count of bases not matched to a gene: 6. Germline V gives CDR1 SGDLS, CDR2 YYNGEE. The CDR3 is 14 amino acids. The CDR3 DNA follows: TGTGCCAGCAGCTCACGGACAGGGAACTACGAGCAGTACTTC. Amino acids: CASSSRTGNYEQYF.

The chain joins TRBV28 to TRBJ1-4; possibly TRBD1 for D (6 bases). CDR3 size: 18 residues. Trimming pared 1 base from V and 0 bases from J, leaving 15 bases between. The germline V gene has CDR1 MDHEN and CDR2 SYDVKM. The CDR3 coding sequence is TGTGCCAGCAGTTTATCGCCGACAGGAGACTCAACTAATGAAAAACTGTTTTTT. Protein sequence: CASSLSPTGDSTNEKLFF.